This TCR beta chain was identified during a study of T-cell reconstitution after alpha-beta-depleted transplantation in children (dated by TCRdb to 2016 to 2017). Regarding the complete study: The study quantitatively tracked T-cell immune reconstitution after TCRalphabeta/CD19-depleted allogeneic hematopoietic cell transplantation in children using TCR repertoire profiling.

This clonotype has only a few counts. Its antigen is not yet known. It has no much larger one-base neighbor in the sample; base qualities were not kept. CDR1 and CDR2 were assigned from the germline V gene as ENHRY and SYGVKD. Inclusive of the bounding cysteine and phenylalanine, the CDR3 is 16 residues long. Only the CDR3 part of the read is kept: 48 bases, read in frame from the first base. The junction shows trimming of 3 bases on V and 2 bases on J, and the gene matches do not reach 8 bases of it. Receptors were amplified or captured by PCR. TCRdb names Illumina HiSeq 2500 as the instrument used. TCR library preparation used molecular barcoding, with unique molecular identifiers applied to normalize quantification of the TCRbeta repertoire. Through fastp at Q25 and MiXCR, TCRdb rebuilt clones from the public reads, retaining in-frame beta chains. Records with the same CDR3 protein are collapsed into one entry carrying the most frequent genes and DNA. The sample records some 300,000 distinct CDR3 sequences, 10% of which are singletons. The top ten clonotypes cover under 3% of the sample.

The rearrangement joined TRBV10-3 to TRBJ2-3, and 7 bases in between align with TRBD1. The source material was PBMCs from the stem cell graft donor, sampled from the stem cell graft. The sequence came from a human donor who donated a stem cell graft to a child with acute lymphoblastic leukemia. The DNA reads TGTGCCATCAGTGACAGGACAGGTGGCCTCACAGATACGCAGTATTTT. Its protein product is CAISDRTGGLTDTQYF.